This is a list of T cell receptor beta chains from one sample in a study of Ad26.COV2.S vaccination and SARS-CoV-2 variants. Assay: immunoSEQ multiplex PCR; the TCRdb copy retains only in-frame clones and omits some. The sample carries 350,000 to 400,000 clones, 89% recorded once. This material consisted of peripheral blood, taken in a trial of Ad26.COV2.S vaccine versus placebo. The source of these receptors is a person aged 18-60 years who received the Ad26.COV2.S COVID-19 vaccine or a placebo. Both conserved end residues are part of each CDR3. The size entry is marked missing in some rows and otherwise reads once, few, many or a size class.

once	TRBV7-8	TRBJ2-7	CASSASRTSWVDEQYF
NA	TRBV4-1	TRBJ1-2	CASSLRDGAAYGYTF
once	TRBV4-1	TRBJ1-4	CASSQVGGQNKKLFF
few	TRBV3-1/TRBV3-2	TRBJ2-7	CATSRSYEQYF
NA	TRBV10-3	TRBJ1-2	CAIRDASYGYTF
NA	TRBV28	TRBJ2-3	CASSFSTLDRSTDTQYF
NA	TRBV29-1	TRBJ2-7	CSVDGGTEQYF
NA	TRBV7-8	TRBJ2-2	CASSFPGELFF
NA	TRBV5-1	TRBJ2-5	CASREHQETQYF
NA	TRBV11-3	TRBJ1-1	CASSPDLNTEAFF
NA	TRBV7-9	TRBJ1-3	CASSLAEAGGLGNTIYF
NA	TRBV6-1	TRBJ1-2	CASSELEERGSYGYTF
NA	TRBV2	TRBJ1-3	CASRNLPGQLGNTIYF
NA	TRBV6-4	TRBJ1-6	CASSDSTDSGSPLHF
NA	TRBV5-1	TRBJ1-2	CASSPFGGSNYGYTF
few	TRBV7-7	TRBJ2-3	CASSLEGNTDTQYF
NA	TRBV7-9	TRBJ1-4	CASSLYRGGNEKLFF
NA	TRBV20-1	TRBJ1-2	CSATETTGGGLYGYTF
NA	TRBV7-3	TRBJ1-1	CASSRDREDRAFF
NA	TRBV29-1	TRBJ2-2	CSVKPGLAGDTGELFF
NA	TRBV20-1	TRBJ2-1	CSASDGLAGYNEQFF
once	TRBV29-1	TRBJ2-4	CSAWEDTKNIQYF
NA	TRBV9	TRBJ1-5	CASSVPRQGVQPQHF
NA	TRBV6-6	TRBJ2-6	CASSPRVATALGANVLTF
NA	TRBV14	TRBJ2-1	CASSRIKSDNEQFF
NA	TRBV14	TRBJ2-7	CASSHGGLGAYEQYF
NA	TRBV5-1	TRBJ2-7	CASTDRDEQYF
NA	TRBV27	TRBJ2-4	CASSPLATAGRLAKNIQYF
NA	TRBV12-3/TRBV12-4	TRBJ2-7	CASSRGRTYEQYF
NA	TRBV5-1	TRBJ2-1	CASSLEGGSSYNEQFF
NA	TRBV5-6	TRBJ2-3	CASSHSTDTQYF
NA	TRBV2	TRBJ2-3	CASRIAGGVDTQYF
NA	TRBV28	TRBJ1-2	CASSPRQGNYGYTF
NA	TRBV2	TRBJ2-7	CASSVGLAGQSYEQYF
NA	TRBV4-1	TRBJ2-1	CASSRLAEGNEQFF
once	TRBV29-1	TRBJ2-5	CSVHGGWQETQYF
NA	TRBV24-1	TRBJ2-3	CATSVPGGDTQYF
NA	TRBV5-1	TRBJ1-1	CASSQVAANTEAFF
NA	TRBV13	TRBJ1-1	CASSRIRLNTEAFF
once	TRBV19	TRBJ2-1	CASSIESGHYNEQFF
NA	TRBV7-3	TRBJ1-2	CASSSIFLLLRDRDDLYYGYTF
NA	TRBV7-9	TRBJ2-1	CASSPLGSYNEQFF
once	TRBV6-5	TRBJ2-2	CASSFGTSGSPGELFF
NA	TRBV12-3/TRBV12-4	TRBJ2-7	CASSSARYEQYF
once	TRBV6-5	TRBJ1-2	CASSYRKENGYTF
NA	TRBV9	TRBJ1-2	CASSQSVGPPNYGYTF
NA	TRBV6-5	TRBJ1-2	CASSYVGRYGYTF
NA	TRBV28	TRBJ2-7	CASSSTSYEQYF
NA	TRBV4-1	TRBJ2-1	CASSQDGRAGGQFF
NA	TRBV7-6	TRBJ2-7	CASSLEGYSYEQYF
NA	TRBV24-1	TRBJ2-1	CATSEINEQFF
NA	TRBV11-3	TRBJ2-1	CASSLEGHYNEQFF
NA	TRBV4-1	TRBJ2-3	CASSQDPLADTQYF
NA	TRBV19	TRBJ1-1	CASSARQGRAGTEAFF
NA	TRBV6-5	TRBJ1-2	CASTPTGNYGYTF
NA	TRBV3-1/TRBV3-2	TRBJ2-2	CASSQALGGRELFF
NA	TRBV11-3	TRBJ1-3	CASSLNSGNTIYF